These 6 T cell receptor beta chains were all obtained from the same sample, sequenced in a study of blood T cell repertoires in COVID-19. TCRdb's copy holds only in-frame clones and misses some; the assay was immunoSEQ multiplex PCR. The sample yields 300,000 to 350,000 clones, 87% seen once. Input material: peripheral blood. Receptors were obtained from a young man with COVID-19, enrolled during active disease.

The chain uses TRBV7-2 and TRBJ2-5, with D uncertain. The germline V and J ends were trimmed by 4 bases and 2 bases, with 14 bases remaining between them. The CDR3 contains 15 residues. CDR1 and CDR2 (germline): SGHTA, FQGNSA. For the CDR3, the DNA is TGTGCCAGCAGCTACAATGGCGCGGCACAAGAGACCCAGTACTTC. Protein sequence: CASSYNGAAQETQYF.

This clone was observed a handful of times. V usage is TRBV4-3 and J usage is TRBJ2-7; tentative D call: TRBD2 (5 bases). V lost 2 bases and J 4 bases, leaving 21 bases between the germline ends. The CDR3 runs 17 residues. Germline V CDR1 and CDR2: LGHNA, YSLEER. The CDR3, as DNA: TGCGCCAGCAGCCAATATATTGCGTCTAGCAGGCCGTACGAGCAGTACTTC. It codes for CASSQYIASSRPYEQYF.

The V gene is TRBV5-1, the J gene TRBJ2-7; TRBD1 is a possible D gene (5 bases). Trimming left V 2 bases short and J 3 bases short, with 6 bases between. Per the germline V gene, CDR1 is SGHRS and CDR2 is YFSETQ. The CDR3 contains 12 residues. The CDR3 nucleotides read TGCGCCAGCAGCTTAGGGGTCTACGAGCAGTACTTC. Translated: CASSLGVYEQYF.

The chain combines TRBV13 with TRBJ2-7; 13 positions match TRBD2. This CDR3 has 17 amino acids. From germline, CDR1 is PRHDT and CDR2 FYEKMQ (reference sequence). The ends lost 2 bases at V and 7 bases at J; junction bases unmatched: 11. The CDR3 nucleotides are TGTGCCAGCAGCTTACCCTTAGGACTAGCGGGAGTGGGAGAGCAGTACTTC. Protein product: CASSLPLGLAGVGEQYF. The full variable domain, completed using reference TRBV13 and TRBJ2-7, is AAGVIQSPRHLIKEKRETATLKCYPIPRHDTVYWYQQGPGQDPQFLISFYEKMQSDKGSIPDRFSAQQFSDYHSELNMSSLELGDSALYFCASSLPLGLAGVGEQYFGPGTRLTVT.

A note on this clone: A much larger clone lies one base from this, so it may be a read error. The genes are TRBV5-8 and TRBJ2-5; 7 bases are a match to TRBD1. The CDR3 runs 14 residues. J lost 5 bases, V lost 0 bases, and 4 bases had no gene match. Germline V gene sequence: CDR1 SGHTS, CDR2 YDEGEE. CDR3: CASSLGQGRETQYF. Here the CDR3 DNA reads TGTGCCAGCAGCTTGGGACAGGGCAGGGAGACCCAGTACTTC.

The chain carries TRBV3-1 (or the pseudogene TRBV3-2) and TRBJ1-2; 9 bases are a match to TRBD1. V was clipped by 0 bases and J by 4 bases; unmatched bases: 6. This CDR3 spans 16 amino acids. From germline, CDR1 is LGHDT and CDR2 YNNKEL (reference sequence). CDR3 bases: TGTGCCAGCAGCCAAGAAGGGACAGGGCCTTTCTATGGCTACACCTTC. Residues: CASSQEGTGPFYGYTF.